This T cell receptor beta chain was profiled in a study of CD8 T cells in Susac syndrome. Study outcomes and limitations: Clonal expansion was not seen in any Susac syndrome CD4+ T cell repertoire.

RNA totalling about 0.5 to 1 ug underwent reverse transcription with random hexamers. It was immunoSEQ multiplex PCR that amplified TCR beta CDR3 across 54 Vbeta and 13 Jbeta. TCRdb reprocessed the immunoSEQ multiplex PCR reads via MiXCR and lists one record per CDR3 protein. The sample lists 150,000 or so distinct CDR3 sequences; 95% were seen once. This CDR3 region has 14 residues. V gave up 3 bases and J gave up 4 bases, with 9 bases separating them. Germline CDR1 reads MGHRA; CDR2 reads YSYEKL. Notes on this clonotype: Its antigen is unknown.

The specimen was CD4+ T cells from PBMCs. The origin of this receptor is a human donor with Susac syndrome. The chain employs TRBV4-1 and TRBJ2-2, with D tentatively TRBD2 (6 bases). CDR3 loop: CASSHRSGTGELFF. In DNA, the CDR3 is TGCGCCAGCAGCCATCGTAGCGGCACCGGGGAGCTGTTTTTT.